The 2 T cell receptor beta chains below all came from one sample that was sequenced in a study of CD8 T cells in ankylosing spondylitis. Study findings and constraints: In ankylosing spondylitis blood, a motif of roughly eight highly homologous TCR beta variants appeared characteristic.

TCRdb re-called the 5' RACE reads with MiXCR, one entry per CDR3 protein. The sample has some 700,000 distinct CDR3 sequences, roughly 19% seen once. No antigens are known for them. Material: blood, either unsorted or a sorted T cell fraction (not recorded which). The receptor source for this set is a male donor with ankylosing spondylitis.

The chain recombines TRBV13 with TRBJ2-1; 8 bases map to TRBD1. With V trimmed by 5 bases and J by 5 bases, 8 bases remained unmatched. The germline CDR1 and CDR2 sequences are PRHDT and FYEKMQ (reference sequence). CDR3 length: 15 amino acids. The CDR3 loop reads CASSPQGAGNNEQFF. The DNA for the CDR3 is TGTGCCAGCAGCCCCCAGGGGGCGGGAAACAATGAGCAGTTCTTC. The variable domain in full, with the rest retrieved from reference TRBV13 and TRBJ2-1, is AAGVIQSPRHLIKEKRETATLKCYPIPRHDTVYWYQQGPGQDPQFLISFYEKMQSDKGSIPDRFSAQQFSDYHSELNMSSLELGDSALYFCASSPQGAGNNEQFFGPGTRLTVL.

V usage is TRBV6-2 or TRBV6-3 and J usage is TRBJ2-7, with 9 bases fitting TRBD2. The germline V gene has CDR1 MNHEY and CDR2 SVGEGT. V trimming: 4 bases; J trimming: 1 base; junction bases outside the gene matches: 5. The CDR3 is 15 amino acids. Written as DNA, the CDR3 is TGTGCCAGCAGTTTAGCGGGAGTTATGTCCTACGAGCAGTACTTC. Protein sequence: CASSLAGVMSYEQYF.